These 21 T cell receptor beta chains share one sample of origin, sequenced in a study of blood T cell repertoires in COVID-19. Produced via immunoSEQ multiplex PCR; TCRdb's table is partial and in-frame only. The data hold around 160,000 clones, with approximately 80% observed a single time. The specimen sequenced was peripheral blood. The source of these receptors is a middle-aged woman with active or convalescent COVID-19.

Comment on this clone: Its ends do not fully match the called genes, so a read error is possible. The CDR3 sequence is CASSLEYPGGPLGF. The CDR3 DNA is TGCGCCAGCAGCTTGGAATACCCGGGGGGGCCATTGGGCTTC. This chain joins TRBV5-1 and TRBJ2-7; 8 nucleotides line up with TRBD2. The CDR3 totals 14 residues. Germline assignment: CDR1 SGHRS and CDR2 YFSETQ.

The rearrangement uses TRBV7-2 and TRBJ2-3; D might be TRBD1 (6 bases). V lost 0 bases and J lost 1, with 8 bases in between. The CDR3 extends over 15 amino acids. Germline CDR1 is SGHTA and CDR2 is FQGNSA. CDR3 in DNA: TGTGCCAGCAGCTTAGCTCGGACAGGCACAGATACGCAGTATTTT. As protein: CASSLARTGTDTQYF.

The chain combines TRBV19 with TRBJ1-5; the match to TRBD1 covers 7 bases. This CDR3 has 14 amino acids. The junction had 6 bases not matched to a gene; V was cut back by 6 bases and J by 4 bases. Germline V gives CDR1 LNHDA, CDR2 SQIVND (reference sequence). The CDR3 DNA reads TGTGCCAGTAGGCAAGACAGGGATAATCAGCCCCAGCATTTT. Translation: CASRQDRDNQPQHF.

The J gene is TRBJ2-1, the V gene TRBV28; 7 bases are shared with TRBD1. The V segment lost 5 bases and the J segment 5 bases; nucleotides outside the gene matches: 9. Germline V gene sequence: CDR1 MDHEN, CDR2 SYDVKM. There are 15 residues in the CDR3. The CDR3 region has the DNA TGTGCCAGCAGTCAAACAGGGGCTACTAACAATGAGCAGTTCTTC. It translates to CASSQTGATNNEQFF. Variable domain in full (rest from reference TRBV28 and TRBJ2-1): DVKVTQSSRYLVKRTGEKVFLECVQDMDHENMFWYRQDPGLGLRLIYFSYDVKMKEKGDIPEGYSVSREKKERFSLILESASTNQTSMYLCASSQTGATNNEQFFGPGTRLTVL.

This chain links TRBV7-2 with TRBJ1-1, with D possibly matching TRBD1 (5 bases). The CDR3 loop spans 14 amino acids. V was cut by 1 base and J by 8 bases, with 14 bases left in between. The germline V gene encodes CDR1 SGHTA and CDR2 FQGNSA. The CDR3 nucleotides read TGTGCCAGCAGCTTAGGTGGAGGGGAACGGGAAGCTTTCTTT. Protein product: CASSLGGGEREAFF.

Points on this clone: One end of the junction is discordant with germline, which a read error may explain. The chain recombines TRBV2 with TRBJ2-3, with a possible D match to TRBD2 (5 bases). CDR1 SNHLY and CDR2 FYNNEI come from the germline V gene. CDR3 length: 13 residues. The CDR3 spells CAGSGFAGDTQYF. CDR3 bases: TGTGCCGGCAGTGGTTTCGCGGGAGATACGCAGTATTTT.

The V and J genes are TRBV2 and TRBJ1-3; D gene unclear. V was cut by 4 bases and J by 0 bases, with 7 bases left in between. Germline CDR1 is SNHLY and CDR2 is FYNNEI. The CDR3 is 14 amino acids. CDR3 loop: CASSGWSSGNTIYF. In nucleotides, the CDR3 is TGTGCCAGCAGTGGTTGGAGCTCTGGAAACACCATATATTTT.

This rearrangement joins TRBV5-1 to TRBJ1-1, with no clear D. Germline loops: CDR1 SGHRS, CDR2 YFSETQ. The CDR3 contains 15 residues. Trimming removed 2 bases from V and 6 bases from J, with 17 bases in between. CDR3 amino acids: CASSLLSAPGAEAFF. The CDR3, as DNA: TGCGCCAGCAGCTTATTATCAGCCCCCGGGGCTGAAGCTTTCTTT.

The chain carries TRBV4-1 and TRBJ1-4, with D unclear. The length of the CDR3 is 16 residues. The germline CDR1 and CDR2 sequences are MGHRA and YSYEKL. Trimming took 2 bases from V and 8 from J, leaving 18 bases between them. CDR3 nucleotide sequence: TGCGCCAGCAGCCAATCTCGGGGATCAGGAGAAGAAAAACTGTTTTTT. Translated: CASSQSRGSGEEKLFF.

The genes are TRBV6-5 and TRBJ1-1; D not resolved. The CDR3 consists of 16 residues. With 2 bases removed from V and 7 bases from J, the gap between germline ends came to 20 bases. In germline, CDR1 is MNHEY, CDR2 SVGAGI. The CDR3 DNA reads as TGTGCCAGCAGTTACAGTGCCGCGTTACGGGTACTTGAAGCTTTCTTT. Its translation is CASSYSAALRVLEAFF.

The chain couples TRBV9 to TRBJ2-5; TRBD1 matches at 7 bases. This CDR3 spans 15 amino acids. The V segment lost 0 bases and the J segment 5 bases; nucleotides outside the gene matches: 7. Looked up from germline, CDR1 is SGDLS and CDR2 is YYNGEE. CDR3 region: CASSVVAGGRETQYF. The CDR3 DNA reads as TGTGCCAGCAGCGTAGTAGCAGGGGGTAGGGAGACCCAGTACTTC.

The chain has TRBV10-2 and TRBJ2-1; tentative D call: TRBD2 (5 bases). The CDR3 extends over 16 amino acids. CDR1 is WSHSY and CDR2 is SAAADI in the germline V gene. V was shortened by 2 bases and J by 0 bases, with 11 bases between the two germline ends. CDR3 amino acids: CASSEISAYSYNEQFF. In nucleotides, the CDR3 is TGCGCCAGCAGTGAGATTAGCGCCTACTCCTACAATGAGCAGTTCTTC.

The chain combines TRBV20-1 with TRBJ2-3; 8 bases line up with TRBD1. CDR3 size: 11 residues. The germline V gene has CDR1 DFQATT and CDR2 SNEGSKA (reference sequence). The V and J ends lost 5 bases and 8 bases, in that order; junction bases with no gene match: 3. The CDR3 nucleotides read TGCAGTGCTGTGGACAGGGCTACGCAGTATTTT. Protein sequence: CSAVDRATQYF.

This chain connects TRBV29-1 to TRBJ2-7; D might be TRBD2 (6 bases). CDR3 size: 16 residues. CDR1 SQVTM and CDR2 ANQGSEA come from the germline V gene. V lost 6 bases and J lost 2, with 23 bases in between. The CDR3 reads CSVDGLKGGKTYEQYF. CDR3 nucleotides: TGCAGCGTCGACGGACTGAAGGGCGGGAAAACCTACGAGCAGTACTTC.

In its sample, this clone was seen many times. V is TRBV24-1 and J is TRBJ1-5; 9 nucleotides line up with TRBD1. V lost 9 bases and J lost 6; bases outside the gene matches: 8. Germline V lookup: CDR1 KGHDR, CDR2 SFDVKD. The CDR3 consists of 14 residues. The CDR3 DNA follows: TGTGCCACCGCGGACAGGGGTTTCGGTCAGCCCCAGCATTTT. It is translated as CATADRGFGQPQHF.

Details on this clone: This CDR3 is also generated by other DNA sequences in the sample. This sequence joins TRBV5-1 and TRBJ1-5, with TRBD1 identical over 9 bases. The CDR3 sequence is 14 residues long. With V trimmed by 4 bases and J by 4 bases, 3 bases remained unmatched. The germline V gene encodes CDR1 SGHRS and CDR2 YFSETQ. For the CDR3, the DNA is TGCGCCAGCAGCCCTGGGACAGGGAATCAGCCCCAGCATTTT. This encodes CASSPGTGNQPQHF.

The chain links TRBV5-1 to TRBJ1-2, with 10 positions matching TRBD1. After removal of 4 bases from V and 8 bases from J, the junction contained 11 bases not matched to a gene. The CDR3 loop spans 15 amino acids. CDR1 is SGHRS and CDR2 is YFSETQ in the germline V gene. The CDR3 reads CASSRRTGTGAGYTF. In DNA, the CDR3 is TGCGCCAGCAGCCGGAGGACCGGGACAGGGGCAGGCTACACCTTC.

This clone was recorded only once. CDR3 in amino acids: CASSQQGVDGYTF. In DNA form, the CDR3 reads TGTGCCAGCAGCCAACAGGGGGTCGATGGCTACACCTTC. The chain is built from TRBV7-9 and TRBJ1-2; 8 bases agree with TRBD1. Trimming took 5 bases from V and 6 from J; bases not matched to a gene: 5. This CDR3 spans 13 amino acids. CDR1 SEHNR and CDR2 FQNEAQ come from the germline V gene (reference sequence).

The rearrangement uses TRBV11-2 and TRBJ1-2; possible D gene TRBD1, 6 bases. V was pared by 5 bases and J by 7 bases, with 17 bases between. CDR3 size: 14 residues. In germline, CDR1 is SGHAT, CDR2 FQNNGV. CDR3 DNA sequence: TGTGCCAGCAGCCAGAGGGGGGGGCGAAGTGGCTACACCTTC. Amino acid sequence: CASSQRGGRSGYTF.

V usage is TRBV2 and J usage is TRBJ2-4; 8 bases align to TRBD1. Germline assignment: CDR1 SNHLY and CDR2 FYNNEI. The CDR3 spans 14 residues. Trimming took 6 bases from V and 2 from J; bases not matched to a gene: 3. In nucleotides, the CDR3 is TGTGCCAGCAGCAGGGGGCTAACCAAAAACATTCAGTACTTC. Translation gives CASSRGLTKNIQYF. Full variable domain (outside the CDR3, taken from reference TRBV2 and TRBJ2-4): EPEVTQTPSHQVTQMGQEVILRCVPISNHLYFYWYRQILGQKVEFLVSFYNNEISEKSEIFDDQFSVERPDGSNFTLKIRSTKLEDSAMYFCASSRGLTKNIQYFGAGTRLSVL.

This chain links TRBV4-3 with TRBJ2-2; D possibly corresponds to TRBD1 (6 bases). Germline CDR1 LGHNA, CDR2 YSLEER. The germline V and J ends were trimmed by 0 bases and 6 bases, with 11 bases remaining between them. The CDR3 sequence is 15 residues long. In nucleotides, the CDR3 is TGCGCCAGCAGCCAAGAAGCCCACAGGGCCGGGGAGCTGTTTTTT. It is translated as CASSQEAHRAGELFF.